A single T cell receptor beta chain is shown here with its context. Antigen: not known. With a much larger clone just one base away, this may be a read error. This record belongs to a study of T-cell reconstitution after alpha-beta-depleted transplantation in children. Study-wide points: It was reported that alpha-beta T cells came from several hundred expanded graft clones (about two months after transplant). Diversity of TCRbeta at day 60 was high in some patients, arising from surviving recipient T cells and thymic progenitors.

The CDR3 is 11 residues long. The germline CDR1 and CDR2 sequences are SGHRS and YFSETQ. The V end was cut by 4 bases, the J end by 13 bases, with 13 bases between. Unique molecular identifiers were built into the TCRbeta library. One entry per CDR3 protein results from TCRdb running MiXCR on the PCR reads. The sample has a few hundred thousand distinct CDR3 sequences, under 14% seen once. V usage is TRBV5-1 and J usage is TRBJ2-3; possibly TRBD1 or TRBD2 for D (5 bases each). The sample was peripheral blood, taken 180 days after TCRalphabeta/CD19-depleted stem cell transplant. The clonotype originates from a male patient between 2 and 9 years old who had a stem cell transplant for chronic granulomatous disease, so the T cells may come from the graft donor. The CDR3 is CASSAGTSKYF. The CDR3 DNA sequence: TGCGCCAGCAGCGCAGGGACCTCTAAGTATTTT. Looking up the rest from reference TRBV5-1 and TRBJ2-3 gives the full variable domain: KAGVTQTPRYLIKTRGQQVTLSCSPISGHRSVSWYQQTPGQGLQFLFEYFSETQRNKGNFPGRFSGRQFSNSRSEMNVSTLELGDSALYLCASSAGTSKYFGPGTRLTVL.